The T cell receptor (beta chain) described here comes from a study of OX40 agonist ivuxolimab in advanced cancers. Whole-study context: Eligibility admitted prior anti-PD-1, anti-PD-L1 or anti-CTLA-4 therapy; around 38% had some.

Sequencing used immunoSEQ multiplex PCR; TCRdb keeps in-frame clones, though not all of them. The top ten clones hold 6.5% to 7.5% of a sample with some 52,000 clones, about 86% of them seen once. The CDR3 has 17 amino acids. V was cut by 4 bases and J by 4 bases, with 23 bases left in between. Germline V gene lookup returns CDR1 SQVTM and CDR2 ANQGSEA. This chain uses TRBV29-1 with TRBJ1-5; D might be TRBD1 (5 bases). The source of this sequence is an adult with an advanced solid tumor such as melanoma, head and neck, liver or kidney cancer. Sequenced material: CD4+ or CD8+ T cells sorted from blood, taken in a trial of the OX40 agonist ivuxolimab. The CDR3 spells CSVVEYLRGTANQPQHF. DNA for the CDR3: TGCAGCGTTGTTGAGTATCTCCGGGGGACGGCGAATCAGCCCCAGCATTTT.